These T cell receptor beta chains were read from a single sample in a study of control samples from healthy donors and cancer patients. Method: immunoSEQ multiplex PCR; TCRdb's copy keeps in-frame clones and lacks some. The sample has about 150,000 clones; over 90% are singletons. The sample taken for sequencing was blood. Receptor source: a middle-aged man in good health. Both conserved end residues are part of each CDR3. A D gene is named only where the DNA matches it firmly. Rows give clone size only sometimes, using once, few, many, or a class for an expanded clone.

clone_size: .; d_call: .; v_call: TRBV9; j_call: TRBJ2-5; cdr3_nt: TGTGCCAGCAGCGTAGAGGTCGGGCACCCCCAAGAGACCCAGTACTTC; cdr3_aa: CASSVEVGHPQETQYF
clone_size: .; d_call: .; v_call: TRBV24-1; j_call: TRBJ1-2; cdr3_nt: TGTGCCACCAGTGATCCTGGATCCCGAGTTGGCTACACCTTC; cdr3_aa: CATSDPGSRVGYTF
clone_size: .; d_call: .; v_call: TRBV27; j_call: TRBJ1-1; cdr3_nt: TGTGCCAGCAGACAATTTACAGCGAACACTGAAGCTTTCTTT; cdr3_aa: CASRQFTANTEAFF
clone_size: .; d_call: .; v_call: TRBV19; j_call: TRBJ2-6; cdr3_nt: TGTGCCAGTAGTTCAGCCAGCTCTGGGGCCAACGTCCTGACTTTC; cdr3_aa: CASSSASSGANVLTF
clone_size: once; d_call: .; v_call: TRBV6-1; j_call: TRBJ2-2; cdr3_nt: TGTGCCAGCAGTGAAATGTCAGGTCGATTTCCCGGGGAGCTGTTTTTT; cdr3_aa: CASSEMSGRFPGELFF
clone_size: .; d_call: .; v_call: TRBV7-2; j_call: TRBJ2-5; cdr3_nt: TGTGCCAGCAGCCCGGGCCGTAGAGAGACCCAGTACTTC; cdr3_aa: CASSPGRRETQYF
clone_size: .; d_call: TRBD1; v_call: TRBV19; j_call: TRBJ2-1; cdr3_nt: TGTGCCAGTAGTGCCCGGACAGGTTTGTTGACCAATGAGCAGTTCTTC; cdr3_aa: CASSARTGLLTNEQFF
clone_size: few; d_call: .; v_call: TRBV15; j_call: TRBJ2-3; cdr3_nt: TGTGCCACCAGCCACTCCGGCACAGATACGCAGTATTTT; cdr3_aa: CATSHSGTDTQYF
clone_size: once; d_call: .; v_call: TRBV3-1/TRBV3-2; j_call: TRBJ2-1; cdr3_nt: TGTGCCAGCAGCCGAATCTTGGGGGCGCGAAATAATGAGCAGTTCTTC; cdr3_aa: CASSRILGARNNEQFF
clone_size: .; d_call: TRBD1; v_call: TRBV7-9; j_call: TRBJ2-7; cdr3_nt: TGTGCCAGCAGACCCCGGGACAGCCCATCCTACGAGCAGTACTTC; cdr3_aa: CASRPRDSPSYEQYF
clone_size: .; d_call: .; v_call: TRBV2; j_call: TRBJ1-4; cdr3_nt: TGTGCCAGCACAATCGCGCAGCCCTTAAATGAAAAACTGTTTTTT; cdr3_aa: CASTIAQPLNEKLFF
clone_size: .; d_call: .; v_call: TRBV11-3; j_call: TRBJ1-1; cdr3_nt: TGTGCCAGCAGCTTTCATAAGAACACTGAAGCTTTCTTT; cdr3_aa: CASSFHKNTEAFF
clone_size: .; d_call: .; v_call: TRBV2; j_call: TRBJ1-1; cdr3_nt: TGTGCCAGCAGATCCAGGGGAATGAACACTGAAGCTTTCTTT; cdr3_aa: CASRSRGMNTEAFF
clone_size: .; d_call: TRBD2; v_call: TRBV3-1/TRBV3-2; j_call: TRBJ2-1; cdr3_nt: TGTGCCAGCAGCCCCGCGGGAGGTTACAATGAGCAGTTCTTC; cdr3_aa: CASSPAGGYNEQFF
clone_size: .; d_call: .; v_call: TRBV5-1; j_call: TRBJ1-1; cdr3_nt: TGCGCCAGCAGCTTGGCCGGGGAGAACACTGAAGCTTTCTTT; cdr3_aa: CASSLAGENTEAFF
clone_size: once; d_call: .; v_call: TRBV11-2; j_call: TRBJ2-2; cdr3_nt: TGTGCCAGCAGCTTAGACAGACGGAACACCGGGGAGCTGTTTTTT; cdr3_aa: CASSLDRRNTGELFF
clone_size: once; d_call: TRBD1; v_call: TRBV7-8; j_call: TRBJ2-2; cdr3_nt: TGTGCCAGCAGCTTAGTACAGGGGGCGGTCGGGGAGCTGTTTTTT; cdr3_aa: CASSLVQGAVGELFF
clone_size: .; d_call: TRBD1; v_call: TRBV5-1; j_call: TRBJ2-1; cdr3_nt: TGCGCCAGCAGCGAGGGACAGAGCTACAATGAGCAGTTCTTC; cdr3_aa: CASSEGQSYNEQFF
clone_size: .; d_call: .; v_call: TRBV5-8; j_call: TRBJ2-7; cdr3_nt: TGTGCCAGCACCGATCGACCGGGACTGTCTCTAGGAGAGCAGTACTTC; cdr3_aa: CASTDRPGLSLGEQYF
clone_size: once; d_call: .; v_call: TRBV28; j_call: TRBJ2-2; cdr3_nt: TGTGCCAGCAGTTTAGTGGGTAGACTGGACACCGGGGAGCTGTTTTTT; cdr3_aa: CASSLVGRLDTGELFF
clone_size: .; d_call: TRBD1; v_call: TRBV7-3; j_call: TRBJ2-1; cdr3_nt: TGTGCCAGCAGCCGTGGACAGGGAATATATGAGCAGTTCTTC; cdr3_aa: CASSRGQGIYEQFF
clone_size: .; d_call: TRBD1; v_call: TRBV2; j_call: TRBJ2-5; cdr3_nt: TGTGCCAGCAGTGATGGACAGGGACCCCAAGAGACCCAGTACTTC; cdr3_aa: CASSDGQGPQETQYF
clone_size: .; d_call: TRBD1; v_call: TRBV27; j_call: TRBJ2-7; cdr3_nt: TGTGCCAGCAGTTCCTGGGACAGGGGGTTATTCTACGAGCAGTACTTC; cdr3_aa: CASSSWDRGLFYEQYF
clone_size: .; d_call: .; v_call: TRBV28; j_call: TRBJ1-5; cdr3_nt: TGTGCCAGCAGCGCGCTGGATGTGGGCAGGCAGCCCCAGCATTTT; cdr3_aa: CASSALDVGRQPQHF
clone_size: .; d_call: .; v_call: TRBV30; j_call: TRBJ1-2; cdr3_nt: TGTGCCTGGAGCCCGGGTACTAACTATGGCTACACCTTC; cdr3_aa: CAWSPGTNYGYTF
clone_size: .; d_call: TRBD2; v_call: TRBV4-1; j_call: TRBJ2-7; cdr3_nt: TGCGCCAGCAGCCAACCTACTTCGGGACTAGCGTCCTACGAGCAGTACTTC; cdr3_aa: CASSQPTSGLASYEQYF
clone_size: .; d_call: .; v_call: TRBV5-1; j_call: TRBJ2-5; cdr3_nt: TGCGCCAGCAGCCCCCGCGTACCCGGGCTGGAGACCCAGTACTTC; cdr3_aa: CASSPRVPGLETQYF
clone_size: .; d_call: .; v_call: TRBV6-6; j_call: TRBJ2-1; cdr3_nt: TGTGCCAGCAGTTACTCTTCCCCCAATGAGCAGTTCTTC; cdr3_aa: CASSYSSPNEQFF
clone_size: .; d_call: .; v_call: TRBV7-9; j_call: TRBJ1-1; cdr3_nt: TGTGCCAGCAGCTTAGGGATTGGACTCATGAACACTGAAGCTTTCTTT; cdr3_aa: CASSLGIGLMNTEAFF
clone_size: .; d_call: TRBD2; v_call: TRBV28; j_call: TRBJ2-2; cdr3_nt: TGTGCCAGCAGACTCGGCGGGAGGGCCCGGACCGGGGAGCTGTTTTTT; cdr3_aa: CASRLGGRARTGELFF
clone_size: .; d_call: .; v_call: TRBV12-3/TRBV12-4; j_call: TRBJ2-1; cdr3_nt: TGTGCCAGCAGTTTGGAAGGGGTGCGGTTCTTC; cdr3_aa: CASSLEGVRFF
clone_size: .; d_call: .; v_call: TRBV7-2; j_call: TRBJ2-5; cdr3_nt: TGTGCCAGCAGCCCCGATCGCCAAGAGACCCAGTACTTC; cdr3_aa: CASSPDRQETQYF
clone_size: .; d_call: TRBD2; v_call: TRBV5-1; j_call: TRBJ2-7; cdr3_nt: TGCGCCAGCAGCTTGAGTCTAGCGGTGTACTACGAGCAGTACTTC; cdr3_aa: CASSLSLAVYYEQYF
clone_size: .; d_call: TRBD2; v_call: TRBV6-5; j_call: TRBJ2-1; cdr3_nt: TGTGCCAGCAGATCCGGGACTAGCGGACGGAAGTTCTTC; cdr3_aa: CASRSGTSGRKFF
clone_size: .; d_call: TRBD2; v_call: TRBV14; j_call: TRBJ2-3; cdr3_nt: TGTGCCAGCAGCCAAGTTGACGGGAGGGACACAGATACGCAGTATTTT; cdr3_aa: CASSQVDGRDTDTQYF
clone_size: .; d_call: .; v_call: TRBV2; j_call: TRBJ2-4; cdr3_nt: TGTGCCAGTTTAGCGGAGGCCAAAAACATTCAGTACTTC; cdr3_aa: CASLAEAKNIQYF
clone_size: .; d_call: TRBD2; v_call: TRBV11-1; j_call: TRBJ2-1; cdr3_nt: TGTGCCAGCAGCTTAGATGGGCGGGAGGACAATGAGCAGTTCTTC; cdr3_aa: CASSLDGREDNEQFF
clone_size: .; d_call: .; v_call: TRBV2; j_call: TRBJ2-3; cdr3_nt: TGTGCCAGCAGTTGGGGAGGCGCAGATACGCAGTATTTT; cdr3_aa: CASSWGGADTQYF
clone_size: .; d_call: .; v_call: TRBV5-1; j_call: TRBJ1-2; cdr3_nt: TGCGCCAGCAGCTTGGCCGGCGGGGGAGATGGCTACACCTTC; cdr3_aa: CASSLAGGGDGYTF
clone_size: few; d_call: TRBD1; v_call: TRBV28; j_call: TRBJ1-4; cdr3_nt: TGTGCCAGCAGGGTATCACAGGGGGCTAATGAAAAACTGTTTTTT; cdr3_aa: CASRVSQGANEKLFF